The 11 T cell receptor beta chains in this list originate from one sample, sequenced in a study of PD-L1 blockade in urothelial cancer. The time point: pretreatment peripheral blood. Libraries were prepared by immunoSEQ multiplex PCR; TCRdb keeps only in-frame clonotypes and omits some of them. This table holds about 47,000 clones, around 86% found once. The specimen was PBMCs, collected around atezolizumab (anti-PD-L1) treatment. Source of these receptors: a man over 45 with urothelial cancer.

This clone was seen a single time. V is TRBV2 and J is TRBJ2-7, with D maybe TRBD1 (5 bases). CDR3 length equals 13 residues. The V end was cut by 7 bases, the J end by 0 bases, with 10 bases between. Germline assignment: CDR1 SNHLY and CDR2 FYNNEI. CDR3 nucleotides: TGTGCCAGCACCCGCAGGGTCTCCTACGAGCAGTACGTC. Its translation: CASTRRVSYEQYV.

This chain links TRBV7-2 with TRBJ2-7; 7 bases align to TRBD1. The CDR3 has 15 residues. Germline values: CDR1 SGHTA, CDR2 FQGNSA. The V and J ends lost 1 base and 6 bases, in that order; junction bases with no gene match: 9. The CDR3 reads CASSLVGDRVSEQYF. The CDR3 coding sequence is TGTGCCAGCAGCTTAGTAGGTGACAGGGTTAGCGAGCAGTACTTC. The whole variable domain, filled in from reference TRBV7-2 and TRBJ2-7, reads GAGVSQSPSNKVTEKGKDVELRCDPISGHTALYWYRQSLGQGLEFLIYFQGNSAPDKSGLPSDRFSAERTGGSVSTLTIQRTQQEDSAVYLCASSLVGDRVSEQYFGPGTRLTVT.

The chain joins TRBV6-1 to TRBJ1-1; D unclear. The CDR3 extends over 13 amino acids. CDR1 is MNHNS and CDR2 is SASEGT in the germline V gene. V was pared by 3 bases and J by 7 bases, with 12 bases between. CDR3 DNA sequence: TGTGCCAGCAGTGACAACCCCGGGTTTGAAGCTTTCTTT. The encoded protein is CASSDNPGFEAFF.

The chain recombines TRBV30 with TRBJ1-5; D is undetermined. The CDR3 sequence is 12 residues long. V lost 5 bases and J lost 0, with 5 bases in between. In germline, CDR1 is GTSNPN, CDR2 SVGIG (reference sequence). For the CDR3, the DNA is TGTGCCTGGTCCTATAGCAATCAGCCCCAGCATTTT. This translates into CAWSYSNQPQHF.

The chain couples TRBV2 to TRBJ2-4, with D possibly matching TRBD2 (6 bases). V shed 7 bases and J shed 1 base, with 14 bases lying between them. Germline loops: CDR1 SNHLY, CDR2 FYNNEI. The CDR3 spans 15 residues. DNA of the CDR3: TGTGCCAGCAAAAAATGGGGGGACGCCAAAAACATTCAGTACTTC. As protein: CASKKWGDAKNIQYF.

The chain joins TRBV18 to TRBJ1-6, with a weak D call TRBD1 (5 bases). CDR3 size: 15 residues. Germline CDR1 is KGHSH and CDR2 is LQKENI. Trimming removed 1 base at V and 7 bases at J, with 11 bases between. In DNA, the CDR3 is TGTGCCAGCTCACCACAAGGGGCCGGAAATTCACCCCTCCACTTT. Residues: CASSPQGAGNSPLHF.

The chain uses TRBV28 and TRBJ2-1; TRBD2 aligns across 9 bases. CDR3 length: 15 residues. The germline V gene has CDR1 MDHEN and CDR2 SYDVKM. After removal of 3 bases from V and 5 bases from J, the junction contained 5 bases not matched to a gene. The CDR3 loop is CASSLRGGFHNEQFF. As DNA, the CDR3 is TGTGCCAGCAGTTTGCGGGGGGGCTTCCACAATGAGCAGTTCTTC.

This chain joins TRBV18 and TRBJ2-7; 9 bases are shared with TRBD2. V shed 3 bases, J shed 5 bases, and the junction held 8 bases outside the gene matches. Germline values: CDR1 KGHSH, CDR2 LQKENI. The CDR3 length is 15 residues. The DNA for the CDR3 is TGTGCCAGCTCACCCAGTAGCGGGGGCCTGAACGAGCAGTACTTC. This encodes CASSPSSGGLNEQYF.

This clone was counted between two and nine times. V usage is TRBV5-1 and J usage is TRBJ2-1, with D possibly TRBD2 on 6 matching bases. This CDR3 spans 16 amino acids. CDR1 is SGHRS, CDR2 YFSETQ, per germline. V lost 0 bases and J lost 9, with 19 bases in between. CDR3 residues: CASSLVGRRASTEQFF. The CDR3 DNA reads TGCGCCAGCAGCTTGGTAGGGCGGAGGGCAAGTACTGAGCAGTTCTTC.

Only one count was recorded for this clone. One end of the junction varies from germline; a read error may be responsible. The DNA of the CDR3 is TGTGTCATCAGCCCCTCAACTGGCACAGATACGCAGTATTTT. Amino acid sequence: CVISPSTGTDTQYF. The chain has TRBV10-3 and TRBJ2-3, with no clear D. Germline assignment: CDR1 ENHRY and CDR2 SYGVKD. The CDR3 loop spans 14 amino acids.

This rearrangement joins TRBV12-2 to TRBJ2-5; TRBD2, the table's D call, was not compared with the DNA. TRBV12-2 is recorded as a pseudogene. CDR3 size: 16 residues. As DNA, the CDR3 is TGTGCAAGTCGCCTCCGACTAGCGGGCTTCCAAGAGACCCAGTACTTC. Amino acids: CASRLRLAGFQETQYF.